A single sample is the source of the 20 T cell receptor beta chains below, sequenced in a study of OX40 agonist ivuxolimab in advanced cancers. Assay used: immunoSEQ multiplex PCR; TCRdb lists only in-frame clones, some missing. The sample includes approximately 65,000 clones, around 87% of them seen just once. The specimen comprised CD4+ or CD8+ T cells sorted from blood, sampled in a trial of the OX40 agonist ivuxolimab. The receptors derive from an adult with an advanced solid tumor such as melanoma, head and neck, liver or kidney cancer.

The V gene is TRBV4-2, the J gene TRBJ2-3; 8 nucleotides match TRBD2. V was pared by 0 bases and J by 8 bases, with 7 bases of the junction left unmatched. The CDR3 sequence is 15 residues long. In germline, CDR1 is LGHNA, CDR2 YNFKEQ. As DNA, the CDR3 is TGTGCCAGCAGCCAAGATCGAGCGGGGGTGGGTACGCAGTATTTT. Protein: CASSQDRAGVGTQYF.

The rearrangement joins TRBV23-1 to TRBJ2-3; D assignment may be TRBD1 or TRBD2 (5 bases each). TRBV23-1 belongs to the ORF category, with a function that is uncertain. Trimming cost V 2 bases and J 0 bases, with 12 bases left between them. The CDR3 is 16 amino acids. The CDR3 loop is CASSQGTELSTDTQYF. The CDR3 nucleotides are TGCGCCAGCAGTCAAGGGACGGAACTTAGCACAGATACGCAGTATTTT.

The chain carries TRBV11-3 and TRBJ2-5, with 13 bases matching TRBD2. CDR3 length: 16 amino acids. Looked up from germline, CDR1 is SGHNT and CDR2 is YENEEA. Unmatched junction bases numbered 8, after V lost 5 bases and J lost 5 bases. CDR3 DNA: TGTGCCAGCAGCGAACGGACTAGCGGGGGAGGGGAGACCCAGTACTTC. It encodes CASSERTSGGGETQYF.

This chain connects TRBV6-5 to TRBJ1-2, with TRBD1 matching 8 bases. V gave up 5 bases and J gave up 2 bases; unmatched junction bases: 7. The CDR3 covers 15 residues. Looked up from germline, CDR1 is MNHEY and CDR2 is SVGAGI. The CDR3 sequence: CASSTSRGPNYGYTF. The CDR3 coding sequence is TGTGCCAGCAGTACAAGCAGGGGGCCCAACTATGGCTACACCTTC.

The chain combines TRBV5-1 with TRBJ2-2; TRBD1 is a possible D gene (6 bases). The CDR3 sequence is 15 residues long. Germline values: CDR1 SGHRS, CDR2 YFSETQ. Trimming took off 4 bases at V and 0 bases at J, with 10 bases between the two ends. CDR3 amino acids: CASSPGQTNTGELFF. As DNA, the CDR3 is TGCGCCAGCAGCCCAGGACAGACGAACACCGGGGAGCTGTTTTTT.

The genes are TRBV6-5 and TRBJ1-1; no clear D. The germline CDR1 and CDR2 sequences are MNHEY and SVGAGI. The CDR3 consists of 12 residues. The V end was cut by 7 bases, the J end by 4 bases, with 10 bases between. CDR3 in amino acids: CASTQMSTEAFF. CDR3 coding DNA: TGTGCCAGCACCCAGATGAGCACTGAAGCTTTCTTT.

The V gene is TRBV2, the J gene TRBJ2-4; tentatively, D is TRBD2 (5 bases). CDR3 length: 17 residues. Germline-derived CDR1 and CDR2 are SNHLY and FYNNEI. Trimming pared 6 bases from V and 0 bases from J, leaving 18 bases between. For the CDR3, the DNA is TGTGCCAGCAGAAGAGCGGCGAATGCAGAAGCCAAAAACATTCAGTACTTC. Amino acid sequence: CASRRAANAEAKNIQYF.

This clone came up once. A junction end diverges from the germline sequence, so it may reflect a read error. The J gene is TRBJ1-1, the V gene TRBV11-2, with a tentative D call TRBD1 (6 bases). The length of the CDR3 is 14 residues. CDR1 is SGHAT and CDR2 is FQNNGV in the germline V gene. The CDR3 reads CASSSLRGNNEAFF. CDR3 coding DNA: TGTGCCAGCAGCTCGCTCAGGGGAAACAATGAAGCTTTCTTT.

The V call is TRBV5-1, the J call TRBJ2-2, with 7 nucleotides matching TRBD2. V was pared by 4 bases and J by 2 bases, with 5 bases of the junction left unmatched. The CDR3 is 15 amino acids. Germline V gene sequence: CDR1 SGHRS, CDR2 YFSETQ. CDR3 amino acids: CASSPSGVNTGELFF. DNA for the CDR3: TGCGCCAGCAGCCCCAGCGGGGTAAACACCGGGGAGCTGTTTTTT.

This clone was found a few times. The chain recombines TRBV11-2 with TRBJ2-7, with 8 bases that match TRBD2. Germline CDR1 and CDR2: SGHAT and FQNNGV. The CDR3 spans 15 residues. After removal of 1 base from V and 5 bases from J, the junction contained 7 bases not matched to a gene. CDR3 DNA sequence: TGTGCCAGCAGCTTAGCGGGGGCCGGGGGGGACGAGCAGTACTTC. Its protein product is CASSLAGAGGDEQYF.

This clone was detected only once. J is TRBJ2-2 and V is TRBV4-2; D ambiguous. Germline-derived CDR1 and CDR2 are LGHNA and YNFKEQ. The CDR3 is 13 amino acids. V was clipped by 4 bases and J by 5 bases, with 8 bases between them. The CDR3 DNA reads TGTGCCAGCAGCCGTCAGGATACCGGGGAGCTGTTTTTT. It specifies CASSRQDTGELFF.

About this clone itself: At one end, the junction sequence differs from germline, possibly due to a read error. This chain links TRBV5-1 with TRBJ2-2; D is undetermined. CDR1 is SGHRS, CDR2 YFSETQ, per germline. The CDR3 contains 15 residues. Written as DNA, the CDR3 is TGTGCCAGCAGCTCGGTATCCGGACACACCGGGGAGCTGTTTTTT. This encodes CASSSVSGHTGELFF.

This chain's CDR3 is CASSNKVNTEAFF. The DNA for the CDR3 is TGTGCCAGCAGCAACAAGGTGAACACTGAAGCTTTCTTT. The genes are TRBV6-5 and TRBJ1-1, with D unclear. Per the germline V gene, CDR1 is MNHEY and CDR2 is SVGAGI. The length of the CDR3 is 13 residues. V was shortened by 6 bases and J by 0 bases, with 8 bases between the two germline ends.

J is TRBJ1-2 and V is TRBV28, with a tentative D call TRBD1 (5 bases). The CDR3 length is 14 residues. With 7 bases removed from V and 3 bases from J, the gap between germline ends came to 15 bases. Germline loops: CDR1 MDHEN, CDR2 SYDVKM. The CDR3 DNA reads as TGTGCCAGCACCTCGGACCGGGGCTACTATGGCTACACCTTC. As protein: CASTSDRGYYGYTF.

This chain joins TRBV5-1 and TRBJ1-1; D perhaps matches TRBD1 (5 bases). Germline-derived CDR1 and CDR2 are SGHRS and YFSETQ. V lost 0 bases, J lost 3 bases, and 15 bases lay in between. The CDR3 loop spans 16 amino acids. The CDR3 region is CASSLEGTHRDTEAFF. The CDR3, as DNA: TGCGCCAGCAGCTTGGAGGGGACCCATAGGGACACTGAAGCTTTCTTT. Using reference TRBV5-1 and TRBJ1-1 for the parts outside the CDR3, the full variable domain is KAGVTQTPRYLIKTRGQQVTLSCSPISGHRSVSWYQQTPGQGLQFLFEYFSETQRNKGNFPGRFSGRQFSNSRSEMNVSTLELGDSALYLCASSLEGTHRDTEAFFGQGTRLTVV.

This chain uses TRBV14 with TRBJ2-4; D is perhaps TRBD1 or TRBD2 (5 bases each). The CDR3 extends over 13 amino acids. Trimming removed 1 base from V and 7 bases from J, with 8 bases in between. Germline V CDR1 and CDR2: SGHDN, FVKESK. CDR3 DNA sequence: TGTGCCAGCAGCCAAGCGGGGACCAACATTCAGTACTTC. It encodes CASSQAGTNIQYF.

The V call is TRBV6-1, the J call TRBJ1-5, with D unresolved. Trimming took off 7 bases at V and 0 bases at J, with 13 bases between the two ends. The CDR3 is 15 amino acids. Germline CDR1 and CDR2: MNHNS and SASEGT. The DNA of the CDR3 is TGTGCCAGCACCGTTGGAATAATTAGCAATCAGCCCCAGCATTTT. Amino acid sequence: CASTVGIISNQPQHF.

The gene calls are TRBV4-1 and TRBJ1-6; D ambiguous. V was shortened by 4 bases and J by 0 bases, with 10 bases between the two germline ends. Germline V gene lookup returns CDR1 MGHRA and CDR2 YSYEKL. The CDR3 runs to 16 residues. The CDR3 coding sequence is TGCGCCAGCAGCCGCCAACAGAGCTCCTATAATTCACCCCTCCACTTT. Translation gives CASSRQQSSYNSPLHF.

J is TRBJ2-7 and V is TRBV19, with D possibly TRBD2 on 5 matching bases. The CDR3 runs to 13 residues. Germline CDR1 is LNHDA and CDR2 is SQIVND (reference sequence). The V and J ends lost 3 bases and 7 bases respectively, with 13 bases between them. CDR3 nucleotides: TGTGCCAGTAGTATGGACTTCTCCGTGGAGCAGTACTTC. Translated, it gives CASSMDFSVEQYF. The full variable domain, in which reference TRBV19 and TRBJ2-7 provide the parts outside the CDR3, is DGGITQSPKYLFRKEGQNVTLSCEQNLNHDAMYWYRQDPGQGLRLIYYSQIVNDFQKGDIAEGYSVSREKKESFPLTVTSAQKNPTAFYLCASSMDFSVEQYFGPGTRLTVT.

This clone has only one observation. V is TRBV19 and J is TRBJ1-6, with D uncertain. CDR1 is LNHDA, CDR2 SQIVND, per germline (reference sequence). CDR3 size: 13 residues. V shed 8 bases and J shed 1 base, with 6 bases lying between them. The CDR3 protein is CASGSSYNSPLHF. Written as DNA, the CDR3 is TGTGCCAGTGGCAGTTCCTATAATTCACCCCTCCACTTT.